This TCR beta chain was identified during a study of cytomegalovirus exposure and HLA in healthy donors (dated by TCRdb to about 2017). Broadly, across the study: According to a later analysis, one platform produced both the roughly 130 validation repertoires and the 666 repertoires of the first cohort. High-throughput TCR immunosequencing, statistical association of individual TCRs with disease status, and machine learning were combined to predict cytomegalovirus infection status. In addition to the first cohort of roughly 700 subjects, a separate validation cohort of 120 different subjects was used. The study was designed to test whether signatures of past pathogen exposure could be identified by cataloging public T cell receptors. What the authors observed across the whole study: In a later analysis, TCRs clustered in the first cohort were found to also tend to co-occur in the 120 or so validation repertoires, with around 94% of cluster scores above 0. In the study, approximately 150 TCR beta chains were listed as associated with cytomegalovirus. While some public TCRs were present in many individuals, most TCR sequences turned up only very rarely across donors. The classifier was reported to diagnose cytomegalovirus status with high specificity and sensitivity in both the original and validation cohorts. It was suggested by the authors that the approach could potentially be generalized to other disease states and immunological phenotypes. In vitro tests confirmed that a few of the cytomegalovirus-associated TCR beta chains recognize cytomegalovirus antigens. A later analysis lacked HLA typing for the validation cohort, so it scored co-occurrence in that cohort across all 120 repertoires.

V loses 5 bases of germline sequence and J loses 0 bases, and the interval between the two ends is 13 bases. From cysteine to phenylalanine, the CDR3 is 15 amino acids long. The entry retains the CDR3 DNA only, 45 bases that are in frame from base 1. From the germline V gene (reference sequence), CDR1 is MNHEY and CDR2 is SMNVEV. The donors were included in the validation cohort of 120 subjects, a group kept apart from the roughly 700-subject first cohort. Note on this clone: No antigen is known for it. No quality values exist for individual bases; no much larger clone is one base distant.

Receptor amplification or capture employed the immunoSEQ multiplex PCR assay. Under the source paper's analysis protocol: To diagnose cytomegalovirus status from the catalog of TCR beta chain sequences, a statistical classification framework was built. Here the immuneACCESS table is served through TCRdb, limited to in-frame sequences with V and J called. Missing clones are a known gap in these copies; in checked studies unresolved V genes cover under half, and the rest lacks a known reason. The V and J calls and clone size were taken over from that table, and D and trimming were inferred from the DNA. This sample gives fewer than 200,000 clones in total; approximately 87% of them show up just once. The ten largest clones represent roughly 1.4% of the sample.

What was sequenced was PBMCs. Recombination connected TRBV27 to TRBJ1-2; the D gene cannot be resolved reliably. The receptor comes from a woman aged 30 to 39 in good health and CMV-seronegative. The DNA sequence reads TGTGCCAGCAGTCCCCGCGGGAGGGCTAACTATGGCTACACCTTC. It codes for CASSPRGRANYGYTF.